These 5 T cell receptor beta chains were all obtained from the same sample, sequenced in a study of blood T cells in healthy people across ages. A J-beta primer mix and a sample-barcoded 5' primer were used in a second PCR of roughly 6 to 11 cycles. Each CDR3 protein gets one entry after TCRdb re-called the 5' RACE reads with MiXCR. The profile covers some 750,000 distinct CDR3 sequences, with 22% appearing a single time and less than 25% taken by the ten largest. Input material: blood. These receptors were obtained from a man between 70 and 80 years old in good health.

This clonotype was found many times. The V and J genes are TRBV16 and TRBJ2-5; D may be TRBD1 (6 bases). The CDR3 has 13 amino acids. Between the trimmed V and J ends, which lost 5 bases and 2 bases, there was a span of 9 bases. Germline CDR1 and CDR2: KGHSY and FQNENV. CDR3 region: CASSADRQETQYF. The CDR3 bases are TGTGCCAGCAGCGCAGACAGGCAAGAGACCCAGTACTTC.

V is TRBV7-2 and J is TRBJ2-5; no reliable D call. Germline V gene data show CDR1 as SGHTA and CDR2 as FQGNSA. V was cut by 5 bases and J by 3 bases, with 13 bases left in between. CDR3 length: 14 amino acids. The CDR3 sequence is CASSLRPREETQYF. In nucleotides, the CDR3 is TGTGCCAGCAGCCTCCGGCCCCGAGAAGAGACCCAGTACTTC. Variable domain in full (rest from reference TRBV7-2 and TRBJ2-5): GAGVSQSPSNKVTEKGKDVELRCDPISGHTALYWYRQSLGQGLEFLIYFQGNSAPDKSGLPSDRFSAERTGGSVSTLTIQRTQQEDSAVYLCASSLRPREETQYFGPGTRLLVL.

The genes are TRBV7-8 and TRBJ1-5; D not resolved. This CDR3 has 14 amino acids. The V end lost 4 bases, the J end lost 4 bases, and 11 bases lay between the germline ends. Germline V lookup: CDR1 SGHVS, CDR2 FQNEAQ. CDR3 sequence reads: CASSSRTGNQPQHF. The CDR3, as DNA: TGTGCCAGCAGCTCCCGGACGGGAAATCAGCCCCAGCATTTT.

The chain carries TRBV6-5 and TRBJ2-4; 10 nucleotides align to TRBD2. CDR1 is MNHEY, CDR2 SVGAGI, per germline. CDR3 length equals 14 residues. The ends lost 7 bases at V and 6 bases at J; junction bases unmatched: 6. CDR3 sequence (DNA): TGTGCCAGCAAAGCGGGGGGGCGGGGAAACATTCAGTACTTC. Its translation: CASKAGGRGNIQYF.

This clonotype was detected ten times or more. As DNA, the CDR3 is TGTGCCAGCGGGGGAGGATACAATGAGCAGTTCTTC. This codes for CASGGGYNEQFF. The chain recombines TRBV28 with TRBJ2-1, with D possibly being TRBD2 (6 bases). Germline V gives CDR1 MDHEN, CDR2 SYDVKM. The CDR3 runs 12 residues. V lost 8 bases to trimming and J lost 4 bases, with 9 bases between them.